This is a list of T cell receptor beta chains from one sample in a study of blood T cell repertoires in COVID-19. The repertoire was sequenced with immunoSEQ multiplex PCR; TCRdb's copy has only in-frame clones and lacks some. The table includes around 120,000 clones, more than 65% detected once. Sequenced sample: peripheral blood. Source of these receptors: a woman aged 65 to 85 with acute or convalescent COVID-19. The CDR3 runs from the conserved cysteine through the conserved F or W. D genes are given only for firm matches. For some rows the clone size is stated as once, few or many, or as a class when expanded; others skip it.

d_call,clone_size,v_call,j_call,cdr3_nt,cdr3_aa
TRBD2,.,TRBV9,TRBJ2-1,TGTGCCAGCAGCGTGAGAGCGGGAGTCGGCCACAATGAGCAGTTCTTC,CASSVRAGVGHNEQFF
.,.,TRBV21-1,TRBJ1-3,TGTGCCAGCACCCCTTTCCCCAGGGTCGAGGGAAACACCATATATTTT,CASTPFPRVEGNTIYF
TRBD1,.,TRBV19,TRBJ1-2,TGTGCCAGTAGTACCCAAGGACAGGGGCCTAACTATGGCTACACCTTC,CASSTQGQGPNYGYTF
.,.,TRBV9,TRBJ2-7,TGTGCCAGCAGCGTCTCCGGGAGTGCCTCCTACGAGCAGTACTTC,CASSVSGSASYEQYF
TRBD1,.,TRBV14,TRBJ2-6,TGTGCCAGCAGCCAGGACAGGGGGCCTCTACTTGGGGCCAACGTCCTGACTTTC,CASSQDRGPLLGANVLTF
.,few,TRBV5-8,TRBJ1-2,TGTGCCAGCAGCTTAAATCAGGGCTACACCTTC,CASSLNQGYTF
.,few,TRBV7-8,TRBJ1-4,TGTGCCAGCAGCTCCGCTCGCTCAGGGTTAACTAATGAAAAACTGTTTTTT,CASSSARSGLTNEKLFF
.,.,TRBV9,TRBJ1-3,TGTGCCAGCAGCGTAGATCAGGGGCCGGGAAACACCATATATTTT,CASSVDQGPGNTIYF
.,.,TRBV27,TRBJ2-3,TGTGCCAGCAGTACGGGATTTTGGGGCACAGATACGCAGTATTTT,CASSTGFWGTDTQYF
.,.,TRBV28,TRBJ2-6,TGTGCCAGCAGGGGGTCCACAGGGTCTGGGGCCAACGTCCTGACTTTC,CASRGSTGSGANVLTF
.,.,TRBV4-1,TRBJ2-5,TGCGCCAGCAGCCGCCGGGAGAGGGCGGAGACCCAGTACTTC,CASSRRERAETQYF
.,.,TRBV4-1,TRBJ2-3,TGCGCCAGCAGTTCTACAGGGCCCCCGCAGTATTTT,CASSSTGPPQYF
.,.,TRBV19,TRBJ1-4,TGTGCCAGTAGTATAGGAGGGACGCGGGATAAACTGTTTTTT,CASSIGGTRDKLFF
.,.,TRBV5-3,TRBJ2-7,TGTGCCAGAAGCTTTCTGGGACTCCTGTTCGAGCAGTACTTC,CARSFLGLLFEQYF
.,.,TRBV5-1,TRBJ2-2,TGCGCCAGCAGCACCCAGCAGGGATCCGGGGAGCTGTTTTTT,CASSTQQGSGELFF
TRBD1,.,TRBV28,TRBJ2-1,TGTGCCAGCCTGACAGGGGACAAACTAACCAGTGAGCAGTTCTTC,CASLTGDKLTSEQFF
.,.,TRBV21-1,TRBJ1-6,TGTGCCAGCAGCACCCTTTATCAGGGGAATTCACCCCTCCACTTT,CASSTLYQGNSPLHF
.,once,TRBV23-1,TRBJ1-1,TGCGCCAGCAGTCAATTCGGGGGGCTCGGTACTGAAGCTTTCTTT,CASSQFGGLGTEAFF
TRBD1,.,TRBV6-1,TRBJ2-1,TGTGCCAGCAGTGAAGTGAGGGGGCTCTACAATGAGCAGTTCTTC,CASSEVRGLYNEQFF
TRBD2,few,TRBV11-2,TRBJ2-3,TGTGCCAGCAGCCGGACAACGGGGGGTACTAGCACAGATACGCAGTATTTT,CASSRTTGGTSTDTQYF
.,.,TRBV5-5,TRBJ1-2,TGTGCCAGCAGCTCCGGGCCAGGGGATGGCTACACCTTC,CASSSGPGDGYTF
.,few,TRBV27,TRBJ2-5,TGTGCCAGCAGTTTCAGTACAGGTTTTCAAGAGACCCAGTACTTC,CASSFSTGFQETQYF
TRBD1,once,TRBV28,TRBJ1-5,TGTGCCAGCGACCCCGGACAGGGGGCGATGCCCCAGCATTTT,CASDPGQGAMPQHF
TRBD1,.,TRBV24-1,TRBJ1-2,TGTGCCACCAGCGAGGGGGCAGCTGGCTACACCTTC,CATSEGAAGYTF
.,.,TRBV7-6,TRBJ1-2,TGTGCCAGCAGCTTAATGGCCGACTCAGCTAACTATGGCTACACCTTC,CASSLMADSANYGYTF
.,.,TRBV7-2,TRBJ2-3,TGTGCCAGCCTTCAAGGGGGAGATACGCAGTATTTT,CASLQGGDTQYF
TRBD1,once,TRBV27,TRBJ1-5,TGTGCCAGCAGTGGACAGGGGCTAAATCAGCCCCAGCATTTT,CASSGQGLNQPQHF
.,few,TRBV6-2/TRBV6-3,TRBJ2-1,TGTGCCAGCAGTTACGGACTAAATGAGCAGTTCTTC,CASSYGLNEQFF
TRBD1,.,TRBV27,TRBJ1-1,TGTGCCAGCAGGAACAGGGGGCGAGGGACTGAAGCTTTCTTT,CASRNRGRGTEAFF
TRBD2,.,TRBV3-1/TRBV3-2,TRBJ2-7,TGTGCCAGCAGCCGCAGCGGACTAGCCTACGAGCAGTACTTC,CASSRSGLAYEQYF
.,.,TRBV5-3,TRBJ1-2,TGTGCCAGAAGCTTCCCCCAGGGGAAGGGTAACTATGGCTACACCTTC,CARSFPQGKGNYGYTF
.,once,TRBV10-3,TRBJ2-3,TGTGCCATCAGTGAGTTCGGGACTCCCACAGATACGCAGTATTTT,CAISEFGTPTDTQYF
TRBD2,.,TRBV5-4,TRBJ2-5,TGTGCCAGCAGCTCGCAGCGGGAGGGAGAGACCCAGTACTTC,CASSSQREGETQYF
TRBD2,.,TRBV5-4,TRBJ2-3,TGTGCCAGCAGCACGACTAGCGGGGGAAATACGCAGTATTTT,CASSTTSGGNTQYF
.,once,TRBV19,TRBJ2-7,TGTGCCAGTAGTCTCGACAGCCCTTCCTACGAGCAGTACTTC,CASSLDSPSYEQYF
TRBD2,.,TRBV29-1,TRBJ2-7,TGCAGCGTTGCTACCCAACTAGCGGGAGTAGCCTTCGAGCAGTACTTC,CSVATQLAGVAFEQYF
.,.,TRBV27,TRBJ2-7,TGTGCCAGCAGTTTTGAGAGGGGGTTGAACGAGCAGTACTTC,CASSFERGLNEQYF
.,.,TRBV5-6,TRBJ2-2,TGTGCCAGCAGCGCAGACAGACGGAACACCGGGGAGCTGTTTTTT,CASSADRRNTGELFF
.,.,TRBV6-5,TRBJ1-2,TGTGCCAGCAGTTACTCTAATTCGGAGGTTGGCTACACCTTC,CASSYSNSEVGYTF
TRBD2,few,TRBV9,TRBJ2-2,TGTGCCAGCAGCAATAGCGGGAGGCGAACCGGGGAGCTGTTTTTT,CASSNSGRRTGELFF
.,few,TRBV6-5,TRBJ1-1,TGTGCCAGCTCCTTCGGAGGCCCCGGGGAGGCTTTCTTT,CASSFGGPGEAFF
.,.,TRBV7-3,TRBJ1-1,TGTGCCAGCAGCTCTGCTGGGGGGGTGAACACTGAAGCTTTCTTT,CASSSAGGVNTEAFF
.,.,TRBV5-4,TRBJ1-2,TGTGCCAGCAGCTCGAAAGCGGATCTAGCTAACTATGGCTACACCTTC,CASSSKADLANYGYTF
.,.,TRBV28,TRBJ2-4,TGTGCCAGCAGTTTAGACCGGGGGGCGGGGTACAAAAACATTCAGTACTTC,CASSLDRGAGYKNIQYF
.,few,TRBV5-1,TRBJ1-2,TGCGCCAGCAGCTTAGCGGACAGCCTTAACTATGGCTACACCTTC,CASSLADSLNYGYTF
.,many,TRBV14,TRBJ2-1,TGTGCCAGCAGCCAAGCTTGGACCGGGAGCAATGAGCAGTTCTTC,CASSQAWTGSNEQFF
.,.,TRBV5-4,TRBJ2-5,TGTGCCAGCAGCTTTATGTCGGGACTCATCCAAGAGACCCAGTACTTC,CASSFMSGLIQETQYF
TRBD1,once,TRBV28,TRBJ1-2,TGTGCCAGCAGTCGGGACAGGGGCCGCCCTAGGTATGGCTACACCTTC,CASSRDRGRPRYGYTF
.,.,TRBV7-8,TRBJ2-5,TGTGCCAGCAGCTTAGGTAGAACGGAGACCCAGTACTTC,CASSLGRTETQYF
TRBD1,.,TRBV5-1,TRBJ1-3,TGCGCCAGCAGCTTGGGACAGGGTGAACGTGGAAACACCATATATTTT,CASSLGQGERGNTIYF
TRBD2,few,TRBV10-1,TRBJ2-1,TGCGCCAGCAGTGGGCTAGCGGGAGACCAAGAGCAGTTCTTC,CASSGLAGDQEQFF
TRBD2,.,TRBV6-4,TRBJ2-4,TGTGCCAACAAGACTAGCGGGGGGGCTTTAGCCAAAAACATTCAGTACTTC,CANKTSGGALAKNIQYF
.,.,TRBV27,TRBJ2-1,TGTGCCAGCAACCCCGTCGGGGGGCGCATCTATGAGCAGTTCTTC,CASNPVGGRIYEQFF
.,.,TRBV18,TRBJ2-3,TGTGCCAGCTCACCAATAGGGGATAGCACAGATACGCAGTATTTT,CASSPIGDSTDTQYF
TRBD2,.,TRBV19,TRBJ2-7,TGTGCCAGTAGTATAGGGGGCCTAGCGGGAGTCAGCGAGCAGTACTTC,CASSIGGLAGVSEQYF
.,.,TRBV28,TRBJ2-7,TGTGCCAGCAGTTCCACCTACGAGCAGTACTTC,CASSSTYEQYF
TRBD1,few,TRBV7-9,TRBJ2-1,TGTGCCAGCGTTTGGACAGGCTCCAATGAGCAGTTCTTC,CASVWTGSNEQFF